Following are 9 T cell receptor beta chains from one sample sequenced in a study of T-cell reconstitution after alpha-beta-depleted transplantation in children. Unique molecular identifiers were used in preparing the TCRbeta library. From the PCR reads, TCRdb called clonotypes with MiXCR, one entry per CDR3 protein. This table has about 980,000 distinct CDR3 sequences, around 30% appearing once. The sequenced sample was PBMCs, mostly from graft donor cells, obtained 360 days after TCRalphabeta/CD19-depleted stem cell transplant. These receptor sequences come from a boy under two years old who had a stem cell transplant for SCID, so the T cells may come from the graft donor.

V is TRBV10-3 and J is TRBJ2-7; TRBD1 matches 9 bases. The CDR3 totals 15 residues. After removal of 9 bases from V and 6 bases from J, the junction contained 15 bases not matched to a gene. The germline V gene has CDR1 ENHRY and CDR2 SYGVKD. CDR3 DNA: TGTGCCATTAGACTAGATGGGGGGACAGGGCGCGAGCAGTACTTC. Translated: CAIRLDGGTGREQYF.

This clonotype was seen repeatedly, ten times or more. This chain joins TRBV12-3 or TRBV12-4 and TRBJ2-1, with D possibly matching TRBD2 (6 bases). With 5 bases removed from V and 5 bases from J, the gap between germline ends came to 13 bases. The CDR3 covers 14 residues. CDR3 residues: CASSPQLANNEQFF. CDR3 in DNA: TGTGCCAGCAGTCCCCAGCTAGCGAACAATGAGCAGTTCTTC.

The sample holds a few counts of this clonotype. The genes are TRBV6-5 and TRBJ1-1; D unclear. V lost 6 bases to trimming and J lost 3 bases, with 11 bases between them. The CDR3 is made up of 13 amino acids. The germline V gene has CDR1 MNHEY and CDR2 SVGAGI. The CDR3 coding sequence is TGTGCCAGCAGATCTTCGAGGGACACTGAAGCTTTCTTT. Its translation is CASRSSRDTEAFF.

This clonotype turned up a few times. This chain connects TRBV7-2 to TRBJ2-7, with TRBD1 identical over 8 bases. Germline V gene data show CDR1 as SGHTA and CDR2 as FQGNSA. There are 13 residues in the CDR3. V trimming: 3 bases; J trimming: 6 bases; junction bases outside the gene matches: 4. This chain's CDR3 is CASSLPGGGEQYF. The CDR3 region has the DNA TGTGCCAGCAGCTTGCCAGGGGGCGGCGAGCAGTACTTC.

This clonotype was seen a few times. The chain has TRBV4-2 and TRBJ2-7; 8 bases are a match to TRBD1. Germline V gene sequence: CDR1 LGHNA, CDR2 YNFKEQ. CDR3 length equals 15 residues. V lost 0 bases to trimming and J lost 3 bases; unmatched junction nucleotides: 4. The chain's CDR3 is CASSQEQGGGYEQYF. The CDR3 DNA reads TGTGCCAGCAGCCAAGAACAGGGGGGAGGCTACGAGCAGTACTTC.

The chain recombines TRBV6-2 or TRBV6-3 with TRBJ1-2; TRBD1 agrees at 9 bases. Trimming removed 5 bases from V and 4 bases from J; junction bases left unmatched: 5. The CDR3 is 14 residues long. Germline V gene sequence: CDR1 MNHEY, CDR2 SVGEGT. CDR3 coding DNA: TGTGCCAGCAGTCCGGGGACAGGGCGCTATGGCTACACCTTC. Translating it yields CASSPGTGRYGYTF.

This chain connects TRBV7-2 to TRBJ2-7, with 9 bases aligning to TRBD2. V shed 6 bases, J shed 1 base, and the junction held 7 bases outside the gene matches. Germline V lookup: CDR1 SGHTA, CDR2 FQGNSA. The CDR3 covers 15 residues. In nucleotides, the CDR3 is TGTGCCAGCAGGACTCTAGCGGGGCCATCCTACGAGCAGTACTTC. Amino acids: CASRTLAGPSYEQYF. The entire variable domain, with the rest obtained from reference TRBV7-2 and TRBJ2-7, is as follows: GAGVSQSPSNKVTEKGKDVELRCDPISGHTALYWYRQSLGQGLEFLIYFQGNSAPDKSGLPSDRFSAERTGGSVSTLTIQRTQQEDSAVYLCASRTLAGPSYEQYFGPGTRLTVT.

The chain recombines TRBV5-5 with TRBJ2-3; possible D gene TRBD1, 6 bases. The CDR3 spans 13 residues. From germline, CDR1 is SGHKS and CDR2 YYEKEE (reference sequence). V was cut by 1 base and J by 5 bases, with 8 bases left in between. CDR3 amino acids: CASSLQGLDTQYF. In nucleotides, the CDR3 is TGTGCCAGCAGCTTGCAGGGGCTAGATACGCAGTATTTT.

This clonotype was seen a handful of times. This sequence joins TRBV29-1 and TRBJ2-7, with 7 positions matching TRBD1. This CDR3 region has 12 residues. CDR1 is SQVTM and CDR2 is ANQGSEA in the germline V gene. The V segment lost 5 bases and the J segment 3 bases; nucleotides outside the gene matches: 4. The CDR3 protein is CSVTGTDYEQYF. Here the CDR3 DNA reads TGCAGCGTTACCGGGACAGACTACGAGCAGTACTTC.